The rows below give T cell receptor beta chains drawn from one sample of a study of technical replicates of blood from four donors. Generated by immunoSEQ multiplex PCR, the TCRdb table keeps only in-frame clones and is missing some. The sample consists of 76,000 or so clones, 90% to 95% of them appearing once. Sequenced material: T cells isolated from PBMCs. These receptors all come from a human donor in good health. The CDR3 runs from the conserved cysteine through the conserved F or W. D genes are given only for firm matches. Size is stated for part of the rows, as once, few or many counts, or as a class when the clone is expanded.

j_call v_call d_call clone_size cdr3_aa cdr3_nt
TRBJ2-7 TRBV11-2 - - CASSFGTHYEQYF TGTGCCAGCAGCTTCGGGACTCACTACGAGCAGTACTTC
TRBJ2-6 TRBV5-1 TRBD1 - CASRSLGQGTSGANVLTF TGCGCCAGCAGATCCCTGGGACAGGGTACCTCTGGGGCCAACGTCCTGACTTTC
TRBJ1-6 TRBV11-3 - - CASSKQGLPLHF TGTGCCAGCAGCAAACAGGGTTTACCCCTCCACTTT
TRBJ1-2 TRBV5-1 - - CASSLTGDDGYTF TGCGCCAGCAGCTTGACCGGAGACGATGGCTACACCTTC
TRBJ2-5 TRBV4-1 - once CASSHHLETQYF TGCGCCAGCAGCCATCACTTGGAGACCCAGTACTTC
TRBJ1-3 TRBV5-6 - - CASSSRSPGNTIYF TGTGCCAGCAGCAGCAGGTCTCCGGGGAACACCATATATTTT
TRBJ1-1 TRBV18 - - CASSRDWNTEAFF TGTGCCAGCTCACGAGACTGGAACACTGAAGCTTTCTTT
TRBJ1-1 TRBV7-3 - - CASSLMTLVDRRNTEAFF TGTGCCAGCAGCTTAATGACCCTGGTTGATCGGAGGAACACTGAAGCTTTCTTT
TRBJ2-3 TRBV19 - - CASSFQVPNTDTQYF TGTGCCAGTAGCTTCCAGGTACCAAACACAGATACGCAGTATTTT
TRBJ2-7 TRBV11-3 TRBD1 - CASSSRDSVQQYF TGTGCCAGCAGTTCCAGGGACAGCGTTCAGCAGTACTTC
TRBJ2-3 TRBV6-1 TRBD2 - CASSELSGSTDTQYF TGTGCCAGCAGTGAACTTAGCGGGAGTACAGATACGCAGTATTTT
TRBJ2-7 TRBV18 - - CASSPRQDTYEQYF TGTGCCAGCTCACCTCGACAGGATACCTACGAGCAGTACTTC
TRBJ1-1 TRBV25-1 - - CASSGGYTEAFF TGTGCCAGCAGTGGCGGGTACACTGAAGCTTTCTTT
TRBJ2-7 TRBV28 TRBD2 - CASSFSGVAFSGRDRHLSSYEQYF TGTGCCAGCAGTTTTTCAGGGGTAGCGTTTAGCGGGAGGGATAGACACCTAAGCTCCTACGAGCAGTACTTC
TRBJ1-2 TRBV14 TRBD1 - CASSQGGTGNFGYTF TGTGCCAGCAGCCAAGGAGGGACAGGGAATTTTGGCTACACCTTC
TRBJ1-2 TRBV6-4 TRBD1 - CASSAAPGQGLYGYTF TGTGCCAGCAGTGCCGCCCCGGGACAGGGGCTCTATGGCTACACCTTC
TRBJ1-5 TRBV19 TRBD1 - CASSDRGPNQPQHF TGTGCCAGTAGTGACAGGGGCCCTAATCAGCCCCAGCATTTT
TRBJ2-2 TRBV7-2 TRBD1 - CASSLANFGQGNTGELFF TGTGCCAGCAGCTTAGCAAACTTTGGACAGGGGAACACCGGGGAGCTGTTTTTT
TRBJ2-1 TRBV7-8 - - CASTPNSYNEQFF TGTGCCAGCACCCCAAATTCCTACAATGAGCAGTTCTTC
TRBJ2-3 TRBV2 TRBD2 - CASSGTSGGYGTDTQYF TGTGCCAGCAGTGGGACTAGCGGGGGGTACGGCACAGATACGCAGTATTTT
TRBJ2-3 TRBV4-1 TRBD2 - CASSRLAGDHTDTQYF TGCGCCAGCAGCCGTCTAGCGGGGGACCACACAGATACGCAGTATTTT
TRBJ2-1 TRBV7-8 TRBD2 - CAAGTRFDEQFF TGTGCTGCAGGGACTAGGTTCGATGAGCAGTTCTTC
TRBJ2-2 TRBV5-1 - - CASSLLSGDAGELFF TGCGCCAGCAGCTTGCTGTCAGGGGACGCCGGGGAGCTGTTTTTT
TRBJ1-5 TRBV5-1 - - CASSLGGQGGQPQHF TGCGCCAGCAGCTTGGGAGGGCAGGGAGGACAGCCCCAGCATTTT
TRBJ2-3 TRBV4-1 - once CASSHGSGLITDTQYF TGCGCCAGCAGCCATGGGAGCGGGCTAATAACAGATACGCAGTATTTT
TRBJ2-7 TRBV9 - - CASSVATGSYEQYF TGTGCCAGCAGCGTAGCTACGGGGAGCTACGAGCAGTACTTC
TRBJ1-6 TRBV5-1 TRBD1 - CASSLSPTGGANSPLHF TGCGCCAGCAGCTTGTCCCCCACAGGGGGTGCGAATTCACCCCTCCACTTT
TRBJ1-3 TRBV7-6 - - CASSLEETGNTIYF TGTGCCAGCAGCTTAGAGGAGACTGGAAACACCATATATTTT
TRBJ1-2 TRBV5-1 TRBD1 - CASSVYRDRGYGYTF TGCGCCAGCAGCGTTTACCGGGACAGGGGCTATGGCTACACCTTC
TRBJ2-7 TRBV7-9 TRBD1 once CASSSPGQGYEQYF TGTGCCAGCAGCTCCCCGGGACAGGGCTACGAGCAGTACTTC
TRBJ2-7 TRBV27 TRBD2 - CASSSGTSGNEQYF TGTGCCAGCAGTTCCGGGACTAGCGGGAACGAGCAGTACTTC
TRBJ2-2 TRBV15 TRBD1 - CATSSKEGTGGPTGELFF TGTGCCACCAGCAGTAAAGAGGGGACAGGGGGTCCTACCGGGGAGCTGTTTTTT
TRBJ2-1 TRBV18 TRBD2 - CASSPPGGKEYNEQFF TGTGCCAGCTCACCACCGGGGGGGAAGGAGTACAATGAGCAGTTCTTC
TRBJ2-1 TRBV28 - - CASSPNRDFSYNEQFF TGTGCCAGCAGCCCTAACAGGGATTTCTCCTACAATGAGCAGTTCTTC
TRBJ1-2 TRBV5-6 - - CASSLGYSSSYGYTF TGTGCCAGCAGCTTGGGTTACAGCTCCTCCTATGGCTACACCTTC
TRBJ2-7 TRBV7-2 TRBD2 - CASSSVAGGPNEQYF TGTGCCAGCAGCTCGGTAGCGGGGGGGCCGAACGAGCAGTACTTC
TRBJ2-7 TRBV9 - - CASAGSGEQYF TGTGCCAGCGCGGGTTCTGGCGAGCAGTACTTC
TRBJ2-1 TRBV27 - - CASSFQGYNEQFF TGTGCCAGCAGTTTTCAGGGGTACAATGAGCAGTTCTTC
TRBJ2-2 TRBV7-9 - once CASSFLLNTGELFF TGTGCCAGCAGCTTTTTATTGAACACCGGGGAGCTGTTTTTT
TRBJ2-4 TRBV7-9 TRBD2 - CASSLTSGSWYIQYF TGTGCCAGCAGCCTGACTAGCGGGAGTTGGTACATTCAGTACTTC
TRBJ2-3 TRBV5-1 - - CASSFSADTDTQYF TGCGCCAGCAGCTTTTCTGCGGACACAGATACGCAGTATTTT
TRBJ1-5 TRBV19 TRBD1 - CASATGVVSYSNQPQHF TGTGCCAGCGCCACAGGGGTAGTATCCTATAGCAATCAGCCCCAGCATTTT
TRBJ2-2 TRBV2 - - CANIPGTGELFF TGTGCCAACATCCCAGGCACCGGGGAGCTGTTTTTT
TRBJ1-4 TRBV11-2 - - CASSFRTLFDEKLFF TGTGCCAGCAGCTTCCGGACTCTCTTCGACGAAAAACTGTTTTTT
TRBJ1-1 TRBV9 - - CASSVAGGMAFF TGTGCCAGCAGCGTAGCAGGTGGCATGGCTTTCTTT
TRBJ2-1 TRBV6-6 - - CASKLQVGQDEQFF TGTGCCAGCAAGCTGCAGGTGGGGCAGGATGAGCAGTTCTTC
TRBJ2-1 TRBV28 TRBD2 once CASSFATSGYNEQFF TGTGCCAGCAGTTTCGCGACTAGCGGTTACAATGAGCAGTTCTTC
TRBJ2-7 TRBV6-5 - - CASSYEGSYEQYF TGTGCCAGCAGTTACGAGGGTTCCTACGAGCAGTACTTC
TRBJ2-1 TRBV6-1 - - CASRLFLSSYNEQFF TGTGCCAGCAGGCTGTTCCTGAGCTCCTACAATGAGCAGTTCTTC
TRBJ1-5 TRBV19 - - CASSRGQGNNQPQHF TGTGCCAGTAGTCGGGGCCAGGGGAACAATCAGCCCCAGCATTTT
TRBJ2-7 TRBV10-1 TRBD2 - CASSASGSGAYEQYF TGCGCCAGCAGCGCTAGCGGGAGTGGGGCCTACGAGCAGTACTTC
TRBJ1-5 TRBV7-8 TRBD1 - CASSLTRDRGSNQPQHF TGTGCCAGCAGCCTAACCCGGGACAGGGGGAGCAATCAGCCCCAGCATTTT
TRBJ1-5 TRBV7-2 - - CASSPTGQVNQPQHF TGTGCCAGCAGCCCTACAGGGCAGGTGAATCAGCCCCAGCATTTT
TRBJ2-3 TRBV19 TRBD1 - CATIGDRGVPDTQYF TGTGCCACCATAGGGGACAGGGGTGTCCCGGATACGCAGTATTTT